These T cell receptor beta chains were read from a single sample in a study of a mutant IDH1 vaccine in newly diagnosed glioma. Antigens of these TCRs are unknown. Method: immunoSEQ multiplex PCR; TCRdb's copy keeps in-frame clones and lacks some. Among tens of thousands of clones listed, around 81% were seen once. The starting material was PBMCs, obtained from a glioma patient whose treatment included an IDH1 peptide vaccine. The receptors originated from a man aged 25 to 40 with glioma. The CDR3 runs from the conserved cysteine through the conserved F or W. A D gene is named only where the DNA matches it firmly. Clone size is stated in some rows and not others, as once, few, many or a class when expanded.

len: 15
v_gene: TRBV6-5
d_gene: TRBD2
j_gene: TRBJ2-7
abundance: NA
CDR3aa: CASSYSGGGSYEQYF
CDR3nt: TGTGCCAGCAGTTACTCGGGCGGGGGCTCCTACGAGCAGTACTTC

len: 16
v_gene: TRBV2
d_gene: TRBD1
j_gene: TRBJ2-6
abundance: NA
CDR3aa: CASRDRKVSGANVLTF
CDR3nt: TGTGCCAGCAGGGACAGGAAAGTCTCTGGGGCCAACGTCCTGACTTTC

len: 13
v_gene: TRBV30
d_gene: NA
j_gene: TRBJ2-7
abundance: NA
CDR3aa: CAWSRWSSYEQYF
CDR3nt: TGTGCCTGGAGTAGGTGGAGCTCCTACGAGCAGTACTTC

len: 15
v_gene: TRBV6-1
d_gene: NA
j_gene: TRBJ1-1
abundance: few
CDR3aa: CASSPIGGGVTEAFF
CDR3nt: TGTGCCAGCAGCCCAATCGGGGGGGGCGTCACTGAAGCTTTCTTT

len: 15
v_gene: TRBV5-1
d_gene: TRBD1
j_gene: TRBJ1-1
abundance: NA
CDR3aa: CASSLAGTVGTEAFF
CDR3nt: TGCGCCAGCAGCTTGGCCGGGACAGTGGGGACTGAAGCTTTCTTT

len: 16
v_gene: TRBV5-4
d_gene: NA
j_gene: TRBJ1-2
abundance: NA
CDR3aa: CASWPGGYREVGGYTF
CDR3nt: TGTGCCAGCTGGCCTGGTGGATACAGGGAAGTGGGTGGCTACACCTTC

len: 16
v_gene: TRBV6-5
d_gene: NA
j_gene: TRBJ1-6
abundance: NA
CDR3aa: CASSYSTTHYNSPLHF
CDR3nt: TGTGCCAGCAGTTACTCGACAACACACTATAATTCACCCCTCCACTTT

len: 13
v_gene: TRBV5-1
d_gene: TRBD1
j_gene: TRBJ1-1
abundance: few
CDR3aa: CASRGTGNTEAFF
CDR3nt: TGCGCCAGCAGGGGGACAGGGAACACTGAAGCTTTCTTT

len: 17
v_gene: TRBV4-2
d_gene: NA
j_gene: TRBJ2-1
abundance: NA
CDR3aa: CASSQGKTKLDYNEQFF
CDR3nt: TGTGCCAGCAGCCAAGGAAAAACCAAACTCGACTACAATGAGCAGTTCTTC

len: 14
v_gene: TRBV2
d_gene: NA
j_gene: TRBJ2-7
abundance: NA
CDR3aa: CASSSRSRAHEQYF
CDR3nt: TGTGCCAGCAGTTCGAGAAGCCGGGCCCACGAGCAGTACTTC

len: 16
v_gene: TRBV7-8
d_gene: NA
j_gene: TRBJ1-1
abundance: NA
CDR3aa: CASSLVTGSSGTEAFF
CDR3nt: TGTGCCAGCAGCTTAGTGACGGGATCGTCGGGCACTGAAGCTTTCTTT

len: 16
v_gene: TRBV28
d_gene: NA
j_gene: TRBJ1-5
abundance: NA
CDR3aa: CASTLGGGVGNQPQHF
CDR3nt: TGTGCCAGCACTCTAGGGGGAGGCGTCGGCAATCAGCCCCAGCATTTT

len: 16
v_gene: TRBV7-9
d_gene: TRBD1
j_gene: TRBJ1-2
abundance: NA
CDR3aa: CASSQQMTGGNYGYTF
CDR3nt: TGTGCCAGCAGCCAACAAATGACAGGGGGCAACTATGGCTACACCTTC

len: 16
v_gene: TRBV2
d_gene: TRBD2
j_gene: TRBJ2-1
abundance: once
CDR3aa: CASSGQAGGYANEQFF
CDR3nt: TGTGCCAGCAGTGGCCAAGCGGGGGGTTATGCCAATGAGCAGTTCTTC

len: 14
v_gene: TRBV5-1
d_gene: TRBD1
j_gene: TRBJ2-1
abundance: NA
CDR3aa: CASSLGDRGNEQFF
CDR3nt: TGCGCCAGCAGCTTGGGGGACAGGGGAAATGAGCAGTTCTTC

len: 13
v_gene: TRBV5-6
d_gene: NA
j_gene: TRBJ1-2
abundance: NA
CDR3aa: CASSGRRGDGYTF
CDR3nt: TGTGCCAGCAGCGGGCGAAGGGGGGATGGCTACACCTTC

len: 15
v_gene: TRBV14
d_gene: NA
j_gene: TRBJ2-1
abundance: NA
CDR3aa: CASSQSSVGVDEQFF
CDR3nt: TGTGCCAGCAGCCAATCCTCGGTGGGAGTAGATGAGCAGTTCTTC

len: 15
v_gene: TRBV7-2
d_gene: NA
j_gene: TRBJ2-2
abundance: NA
CDR3aa: CASSFWGTNTGELFF
CDR3nt: TGTGCCAGCAGCTTCTGGGGAACGAACACCGGGGAGCTGTTTTTT

len: 13
v_gene: TRBV29-1
d_gene: NA
j_gene: TRBJ1-1
abundance: few
CDR3aa: CSARGLKNTEAFF
CDR3nt: TGCAGCGCCCGGGGATTAAAGAACACTGAAGCTTTCTTT

len: 12
v_gene: TRBV7-9
d_gene: NA
j_gene: TRBJ1-1
abundance: few
CDR3aa: CASSLGGAEAFF
CDR3nt: TGTGCCAGCAGCTTAGGGGGCGCTGAAGCTTTCTTT

len: 15
v_gene: TRBV30
d_gene: NA
j_gene: TRBJ1-1
abundance: few
CDR3aa: CAWSVPDRLNTEAFF
CDR3nt: TGTGCCTGGAGTGTACCGGACAGACTGAACACTGAAGCTTTCTTT

len: 13
v_gene: TRBV2
d_gene: NA
j_gene: TRBJ1-5
abundance: NA
CDR3aa: CASTRGAGQPQHF
CDR3nt: TGTGCCAGCACGAGGGGGGCAGGGCAGCCCCAGCATTTT

len: 17
v_gene: TRBV5-5
d_gene: TRBD2
j_gene: TRBJ2-3
abundance: once
CDR3aa: CASSLVVGGGAPDTQYF
CDR3nt: TGTGCCAGCAGCTTGGTAGTCGGCGGGGGGGCCCCAGATACGCAGTATTTT

len: 15
v_gene: TRBV7-9
d_gene: NA
j_gene: TRBJ2-2
abundance: NA
CDR3aa: CASTPGTILTGELFF
CDR3nt: TGTGCCAGCACCCCTGGCACTATCCTCACCGGGGAGCTGTTTTTT

len: 18
v_gene: TRBV28
d_gene: NA
j_gene: TRBJ1-5
abundance: NA
CDR3aa: CASSQPGGQALSNQPQHF
CDR3nt: TGTGCCAGCTCGCAACCCGGGGGGCAGGCTTTGAGCAATCAGCCCCAGCATTTT

len: 18
v_gene: TRBV21-1
d_gene: NA
j_gene: TRBJ1-6
abundance: NA
CDR3aa: CASSRGATRRPYNSPLHF
CDR3nt: TGTGCCAGCAGCAGGGGGGCTACGAGGAGGCCTTATAATTCACCCCTCCACTTT

len: 14
v_gene: TRBV4-2
d_gene: NA
j_gene: TRBJ1-4
abundance: NA
CDR3aa: CASSPLGRDEKLFF
CDR3nt: TGTGCCAGCAGCCCCTTAGGACGGGATGAAAAACTGTTTTTT

len: 14
v_gene: TRBV9
d_gene: NA
j_gene: TRBJ1-1
abundance: NA
CDR3aa: CASSVQEGATEAFF
CDR3nt: TGTGCCAGCAGCGTACAGGAGGGCGCCACTGAAGCTTTCTTT

len: 14
v_gene: TRBV2
d_gene: TRBD1
j_gene: TRBJ1-2
abundance: NA
CDR3aa: CASSVQGAGYGYTF
CDR3nt: TGTGCCAGCAGTGTTCAGGGGGCCGGGTATGGCTACACCTTC

len: 15
v_gene: TRBV4-1
d_gene: TRBD1
j_gene: TRBJ1-3
abundance: NA
CDR3aa: CASSQVPGGGNTIYF
CDR3nt: TGCGCCAGCAGCCAAGTGCCAGGGGGTGGAAACACCATATATTTT

len: 15
v_gene: TRBV9
d_gene: TRBD2
j_gene: TRBJ2-1
abundance: NA
CDR3aa: CASSVSWTSGANQFF
CDR3nt: TGTGCCAGCAGCGTCAGTTGGACTAGCGGGGCAAATCAGTTCTTC

len: 19
v_gene: TRBV30
d_gene: TRBD2
j_gene: TRBJ2-3
abundance: NA
CDR3aa: CAWSQNGLAGGPYPDTQYF
CDR3nt: TGTGCCTGGAGTCAAAATGGACTAGCGGGGGGACCGTACCCAGATACGCAGTATTTT

len: 13
v_gene: TRBV12-1
d_gene: NA
j_gene: TRBJ2-7
abundance: NA
CDR3aa: CATSGTASCEQYF
CDR3nt: TGTGCCACCTCAGGGACAGCCTCCTGCGAGCAGTACTTC

len: 15
v_gene: TRBV15
d_gene: TRBD2
j_gene: TRBJ2-2
abundance: few
CDR3aa: CATSRGGGNTGELFF
CDR3nt: TGTGCCACCAGCAGAGGCGGGGGAAACACCGGGGAGCTGTTTTTT

len: 13
v_gene: TRBV13
d_gene: NA
j_gene: TRBJ2-5
abundance: NA
CDR3aa: CASSLVTYETQYF
CDR3nt: TGTGCCAGCAGTTTGGTCACGTACGAGACCCAGTACTTC

len: 13
v_gene: TRBV14
d_gene: NA
j_gene: TRBJ2-1
abundance: NA
CDR3aa: CASSQSGAFEQFF
CDR3nt: TGTGCCAGCAGCCAATCGGGGGCTTTTGAGCAGTTCTTC

len: 16
v_gene: TRBV19
d_gene: NA
j_gene: TRBJ1-5
abundance: once
CDR3aa: CASSPLMGEGNQPQHF
CDR3nt: TGTGCCAGTAGTCCCCTAATGGGAGAGGGCAATCAGCCCCAGCATTTT

len: 13
v_gene: TRBV30
d_gene: NA
j_gene: TRBJ1-5
abundance: once
CDR3aa: CAWSVGGKQPQHF
CDR3nt: TGTGCCTGGAGTGTAGGTGGGAAGCAGCCCCAGCATTTT

len: 12
v_gene: TRBV7-2
d_gene: TRBD2
j_gene: TRBJ2-3
abundance: NA
CDR3aa: CASSLSGATQYF
CDR3nt: TGTGCCAGCAGCTTAAGCGGGGCTACGCAGTATTTT

len: 13
v_gene: TRBV12-5
d_gene: NA
j_gene: TRBJ2-4
abundance: NA
CDR3aa: CASGLVGKNIQYF
CDR3nt: TGTGCTAGTGGTTTGGTAGGGAAAAACATTCAGTACTTC

len: 15
v_gene: TRBV6-1
d_gene: NA
j_gene: TRBJ2-7
abundance: NA
CDR3aa: CASSAQMSSSYEQYF
CDR3nt: TGTGCCAGCAGTGCCCAAATGAGCTCATCCTACGAGCAGTACTTC

len: 17
v_gene: TRBV14
d_gene: NA
j_gene: TRBJ2-2
abundance: NA
CDR3aa: CASSQALIQDYTGELFF
CDR3nt: TGTGCCAGCAGCCAAGCTCTGATCCAGGACTACACCGGGGAGCTGTTTTTT

len: 15
v_gene: TRBV11-2
d_gene: TRBD1
j_gene: TRBJ2-2
abundance: once
CDR3aa: CASSLPGGYTGELFF
CDR3nt: TGTGCCAGCAGCTTACCAGGGGGATACACCGGGGAGCTGTTTTTT

len: 13
v_gene: TRBV5-6
d_gene: NA
j_gene: TRBJ1-2
abundance: NA
CDR3aa: CASSPRGTAGYTF
CDR3nt: TGTGCCAGCAGCCCCCGGGGGACTGCTGGCTACACCTTC

len: 14
v_gene: TRBV6-1
d_gene: NA
j_gene: TRBJ1-5
abundance: NA
CDR3aa: CASRSPYSNQPQHF
CDR3nt: TGTGCCAGCAGGTCCCCTTATAGCAATCAGCCCCAGCATTTT

len: 13
v_gene: TRBV6-5
d_gene: NA
j_gene: TRBJ2-3
abundance: NA
CDR3aa: CASSKDPRDTQYF
CDR3nt: TGTGCCAGCAGTAAGGATCCACGAGATACGCAGTATTTT

len: 14
v_gene: TRBV13
d_gene: NA
j_gene: TRBJ1-6
abundance: NA
CDR3aa: CASSLDGYNSPLHF
CDR3nt: TGTGCCAGCAGTTTGGACGGCTATAATTCACCCCTCCACTTT

len: 18
v_gene: TRBV4-1
d_gene: TRBD1
j_gene: TRBJ2-1
abundance: NA
CDR3aa: CASSQTGQGAFSYNEQFF
CDR3nt: TGCGCCAGCAGCCAGACGGGACAGGGGGCCTTCTCCTACAATGAGCAGTTCTTC

len: 13
v_gene: TRBV27
d_gene: NA
j_gene: TRBJ1-2
abundance: NA
CDR3aa: CASANRVDYGYTF
CDR3nt: TGTGCCAGCGCTAACAGGGTTGACTATGGCTACACCTTC

len: 13
v_gene: TRBV2
d_gene: NA
j_gene: TRBJ1-3
abundance: NA
CDR3aa: CATGDLSGNTIYF
CDR3nt: TGTGCCACCGGTGACCTCTCTGGAAACACCATATATTTT

len: 14
v_gene: TRBV6-5
d_gene: TRBD1
j_gene: TRBJ1-4
abundance: NA
CDR3aa: CASSYGTGSEKLFF
CDR3nt: TGTGCCAGCAGTTACGGGACAGGGAGCGAAAAACTGTTTTTT

len: 12
v_gene: TRBV5-5
d_gene: NA
j_gene: TRBJ1-6
abundance: NA
CDR3aa: CASSLGTGVLHF
CDR3nt: TGTGCCAGCAGCTTGGGGACCGGCGTCCTCCACTTT

len: 16
v_gene: TRBV15
d_gene: NA
j_gene: TRBJ1-2
abundance: NA
CDR3aa: CATSRDRVGLSGGYTF
CDR3nt: TGTGCCACCAGCAGAGATAGGGTTGGCTTGAGTGGTGGCTACACCTTC

len: 16
v_gene: TRBV4-1
d_gene: NA
j_gene: TRBJ2-7
abundance: NA
CDR3aa: CASSQEGGSTSREQYF
CDR3nt: TGCGCCAGCAGCCAAGAAGGGGGGTCCACTTCCCGGGAGCAGTACTTC

len: 14
v_gene: TRBV25-1
d_gene: NA
j_gene: TRBJ2-7
abundance: NA
CDR3aa: CATHLTAKAFEQYF
CDR3nt: TGTGCCACGCATCTCACGGCTAAGGCGTTCGAGCAGTACTTC

len: 15
v_gene: TRBV9
d_gene: TRBD2
j_gene: TRBJ2-3
abundance: NA
CDR3aa: CASSVRAGGTDTQYF
CDR3nt: TGTGCCAGCAGCGTGAGAGCGGGAGGCACAGATACGCAGTATTTT